A single sample is the source of the 18 T cell receptor beta chains below, sequenced in a study of OX40 agonist ivuxolimab in advanced cancers. Repertoires were generated with immunoSEQ multiplex PCR, while TCRdb's copy carries only in-frame clones and drops some. Among nearly 110,000 clones listed, approximately 90% were seen once. The sequences come from CD4+ or CD8+ T cells sorted from blood, collected in a trial of the OX40 agonist ivuxolimab. These TCRs come from an adult with an advanced solid tumor such as melanoma, head and neck, liver or kidney cancer.

The V gene is TRBV29-1, the J gene TRBJ1-3, with TRBD1 as a possible D gene (6 bases). Germline-derived CDR1 and CDR2 are SQVTM and ANQGSEA. This CDR3 comprises 14 residues. V lost 6 bases and J 3 bases, leaving 15 bases between the germline ends. CDR3 sequence (DNA): TGCAGCGTCAGAAACAGGGCGTATGGAAACACCATATATTTT. Translated: CSVRNRAYGNTIYF.

CDR3 bases: TGTGCCAGCAGAATTTCATTACAGGGTAGCTATGGCTACACCTTC. This codes for CASRISLQGSYGYTF. The chain joins TRBV27 to TRBJ1-2; perhaps TRBD1 as D (6 bases). The CDR3 extends over 15 amino acids. Trimming removed 6 bases at V and 4 bases at J, with 18 bases between. Germline loops: CDR1 MNHEY, CDR2 SMNVEV (reference sequence).

The chain employs TRBV2 and TRBJ2-3; 10 bases map to TRBD1. This CDR3 is 16 amino acids long. Germline lookup yields CDR1 SNHLY and CDR2 FYNNEI. With V trimmed by 8 bases and J by 2 bases, 10 bases remained unmatched. Here the CDR3 reads CASRPHGTGVTDTQYF. Here the CDR3 DNA reads TGTGCCAGCCGCCCTCACGGGACAGGGGTCACAGATACGCAGTATTTT.

The chain recombines TRBV19 with TRBJ2-3; possible D gene TRBD1, 5 bases. The CDR3 contains 16 residues. V lost 5 bases, J lost 3 bases, and 18 bases lay in between. Looked up from germline, CDR1 is LNHDA and CDR2 is SQIVND (reference sequence). CDR3 DNA sequence: TGTGCCAGTAGTGCCCACCAGGGTCCCGTAACAGATACGCAGTATTTT. Encoded protein: CASSAHQGPVTDTQYF.

The gene calls are TRBV6-1 and TRBJ2-6; D gene ambiguous. The CDR3 runs 15 residues. V shed 6 bases and J shed 0 bases, with 9 bases lying between them. Germline CDR1 reads MNHNS; CDR2 reads SASEGT. The CDR3 region has the DNA TGTGCCAGCAGCCAACAGAACTCTGGGGCCAACGTCCTGACTTTC. Translation: CASSQQNSGANVLTF.

This chain joins TRBV5-6 and TRBJ1-5, with TRBD1 identical over 7 bases. Germline V CDR1 and CDR2: SGHDT, YYEEEE. The V gene end was trimmed by 0 bases and the J gene end by 2 bases; junction bases not matched to a gene: 2. The CDR3 runs to 15 residues. The DNA for the CDR3 is TGTGCCAGCAGCTTGGCAGGGGGTGGCAATCAGCCCCAGCATTTT. As protein: CASSLAGGGNQPQHF.

In this sample, this clone turned up once. The rearrangement links TRBV5-1 to TRBJ2-1; 10 bases are a match to TRBD2. Germline CDR1 is SGHRS and CDR2 is YFSETQ. The ends lost 0 bases at V and 7 bases at J; junction bases unmatched: 10. The CDR3 is 17 amino acids. CDR3 amino acids: CASSLGPAGGPRNEQFF. The CDR3 DNA is TGCGCCAGCAGCTTGGGACCAGCGGGAGGGCCGAGGAATGAGCAGTTCTTC.

The CDR3 DNA follows: TGTGCCAGCAGCGCCCCGGGGGCGCGGGGCTACACCTTC. Amino acids: CASSAPGARGYTF. The chain employs TRBV7-3 and TRBJ1-2; TRBD1 might be the D (6 bases). The CDR3 totals 13 residues. The V end lost 5 bases, the J end lost 8 bases, and 15 bases lay between the germline ends. Germline CDR1 is SGHTA and CDR2 is FQGTGA.

The rearrangement uses TRBV5-4 and TRBJ2-1; D is unclear. Trimming took 0 bases from V and 10 from J, leaving 17 bases between them. The CDR3 sequence is 15 residues long. In germline, CDR1 is SGHNT, CDR2 YYREEE (reference sequence). CDR3: CASSLAATAPTEQFF. As DNA, the CDR3 is TGTGCCAGCAGCTTGGCGGCTACGGCCCCTACGGAGCAGTTCTTC.

The chain has TRBV7-9 and TRBJ1-5, with D possibly being TRBD1 (6 bases). Germline CDR1 and CDR2: SEHNR and FQNEAQ (reference sequence). The CDR3 is made up of 15 amino acids. V shed 2 bases and J shed 1 base, with 9 bases lying between them. This CDR3 reads CASSLQGTSNQPQHF. The CDR3 DNA sequence: TGTGCCAGCAGCTTACAGGGGACGAGCAATCAGCCCCAGCATTTT.

The CDR3 is CASSLSNTQYF. The CDR3 DNA sequence: TGTGCCAGCAGCTTAAGTAATACGCAGTATTTT. The chain couples TRBV7-2 to TRBJ2-3; D not certain. V dropped 2 bases and J dropped 7 bases, with 4 bases sitting between them. The CDR3 spans 11 residues. CDR1 and CDR2 from the germline V gene are SGHTA and FQGNSA. Filled out from reference TRBV7-2 and TRBJ2-3, the complete variable domain reads GAGVSQSPSNKVTEKGKDVELRCDPISGHTALYWYRQSLGQGLEFLIYFQGNSAPDKSGLPSDRFSAERTGGSVSTLTIQRTQQEDSAVYLCASSLSNTQYFGPGTRLTVL.

The chain joins TRBV5-1 to TRBJ2-7, with D perhaps matching TRBD1 (6 bases). The CDR3 runs to 13 residues. Germline CDR1 is SGHRS and CDR2 is YFSETQ. V was trimmed by 0 bases and J by 7 bases, leaving 11 bases between them. The chain's CDR3 is CASSLDRDGEQYF. Here the CDR3 DNA reads TGCGCCAGCAGCTTGGACAGGGATGGGGAGCAGTACTTC.

CDR3 residues: CASGLSLQTYEQYF. As DNA, the CDR3 is TGTGCTAGTGGTTTATCTCTTCAGACCTACGAGCAGTACTTC. V gene TRBV12-5 combines with J gene TRBJ2-7; D is unclear. Trimming took 3 bases from V and 2 from J, leaving 11 bases between them. Germline CDR1 LGHNT, CDR2 FRNRAP. The CDR3 sequence is 14 residues long.

The V and J genes are TRBV28 and TRBJ1-2; 7 nucleotides match TRBD1. The trim removed 2 bases at V and 4 bases at J, leaving 7 bases unmatched. Germline-derived CDR1 and CDR2 are MDHEN and SYDVKM. CDR3 size: 15 residues. In DNA form, the CDR3 reads TGTGCCAGCAGTTTAGTCGCAGGGGGAGGCTATGGCTACACCTTC. It yields the protein CASSLVAGGGYGYTF.

Written as DNA, the CDR3 is TGTGCCAGCACAAGGGACAGGGAGAAGGATGGCTACACCTTC. Encoded protein: CASTRDREKDGYTF. V and J are TRBV18 and TRBJ1-2; 9 bases are a match to TRBD1. CDR1 and CDR2 (germline): KGHSH, LQKENI. CDR3 length: 14 amino acids. The junction had 10 bases not matched to a gene; V was cut back by 8 bases and J by 6 bases. Complete variable domain (other parts from reference TRBV18 and TRBJ1-2): NAGVMQNPRHLVRRRGQEARLRCSPMKGHSHVYWYRQLPEEGLKFMVYLQKENIIDESGMPKERFSAEFPKEGPSILRIQQVVRGDSAAYFCASTRDREKDGYTFGSGTRLTVV.

The chain joins TRBV30 to TRBJ1-5; TRBD1 might be the D (5 bases). Trimming took 0 bases from V and 4 from J, leaving 10 bases between them. Germline V CDR1 and CDR2: GTSNPN, SVGIG (reference sequence). The CDR3 loop spans 14 amino acids. The CDR3 protein is CAWSVGARNQPQHF. In nucleotides, the CDR3 is TGTGCCTGGAGTGTAGGGGCTAGAAATCAGCCCCAGCATTTT.

The V gene is TRBV4-3, the J gene TRBJ1-6; no clear D gene. The CDR3 has 16 amino acids. CDR1 and CDR2 (germline): LGHNA, YSLEER. Trimming took off 0 bases at V and 0 bases at J, with 6 bases between the two ends. CDR3 sequence: CASSQDASSYNSPLHF. DNA for the CDR3: TGCGCCAGCAGCCAAGACGCTAGCTCCTATAATTCACCCCTCCACTTT.

V usage is TRBV10-3 and J usage is TRBJ2-7; TRBD1 agrees at 8 bases. CDR1 is ENHRY and CDR2 is SYGVKD in the germline V gene. The CDR3 totals 15 residues. V was pared by 10 bases and J by 3 bases, with 14 bases of the junction left unmatched. DNA for the CDR3: TGTGCCACCTCCGGACAGGGCGGGGAAAACTACGAGCAGTACTTC. Translating gives CATSGQGGENYEQYF.